The TCR beta chain described here comes from a study of blood T cell repertoires in COVID-19. On the study more broadly: The samples span acute and convalescent COVID-19 from the United States, Italy and Spain. In each case, the material was cDNA or gDNA derived from T cells, B-cell-depleted T cells, or PBMCs.

Germline assignment: CDR1 MNHEY and CDR2 SVGAGI. There are 14 residues in the CDR3. V lost 6 bases to trimming and J lost 5 bases; unmatched junction nucleotides: 8. In the authors' workflow: By means of reference gene primer amplification, nucleated cell counts were estimated. TCRdb's copy holds only in-frame clones and misses some; the assay was immunoSEQ multiplex PCR. From that table come the V and J calls and clone size; the DNA was used to work out D and trimming. The data hold 290,000 or so clones, with around 90% observed a single time. The source material was peripheral blood. The chain couples TRBV6-5 to TRBJ1-1; 8 bases line up with TRBD1. This TCR was sampled from a man aged 65 to 85 with acute or convalescent COVID-19. CDR3 nucleotide sequence: TGTGCCAGCAGAACGGACAGGGTTTCAACTGAAGCTTTCTTT. The encoded protein is CASRTDRVSTEAFF.